This T cell receptor beta chain comes out of a study of blood T cells in healthy people across ages. Germline values: CDR1 SQVTM, CDR2 ANQGSEA. The CDR3 totals 14 residues. V lost 3 bases to trimming and J lost 1 base, with 12 bases between them. Primed by a sample-barcoded 5' primer and a J-beta primer mix, a second PCR proceeded for about 7 to 11 cycles. TCRdb processed the 5' RACE reads anew with MiXCR; each CDR3 protein has one entry. The sample gives 1.5 million to 2 million distinct CDR3 sequences, under 30% of which show up once; 7.7% is in the top ten. Specimen: blood. The chain employs TRBV29-1 and TRBJ1-1; D gene ambiguous. The TCR comes from a woman aged 25-40 years in good health. CDR3 DNA: TGCAGCGTTGAGAGTGGACGGTCGAACACTGAAGCTTTCTTT. Protein: CSVESGRSNTEAFF.